Below are 20 T cell receptor beta chains sequenced from a single sample in a study of T-cell memory formation after mild COVID-19. TCRdb recomputed calls from the 5' RACE reads with MiXCR, one row per CDR3 protein. The table lists about 350,000 distinct CDR3 sequences, roughly 13% of them singletons. Sequencing was carried out using PBMCs or a T cell subset sorted from them (not recorded which). The source is a young man who had mild COVID-19 (a few samples of this study predate the infection). Cell type and time point are not known.

Only one count was recorded for this clonotype. This chain uses TRBV7-9 with TRBJ1-6; 11 bases are a match to TRBD1. CDR1 and CDR2 (germline): SEHNR, FQNEAQ (reference sequence). The CDR3 loop spans 15 amino acids. Unmatched junction bases numbered 5, after V lost 4 bases and J lost 9 bases. CDR3 sequence (DNA): TGTGCCAGCAGCTCCGGACAGGGGGCGAGTTCACCCCTCCACTTT. It specifies CASSSGQGASSPLHF.

The rearrangement uses TRBV5-1 and TRBJ2-1, with 8 bases that match TRBD1. Trimming at V came to 4 bases and at J to 6 bases, leaving 3 bases not matched to a gene. In germline, CDR1 is SGHRS, CDR2 YFSETQ. The CDR3 spans 13 residues. The CDR3 coding sequence is TGCGCCAGCAGCGGACAGGGCTTCAATGAGCAGTTCTTC. This codes for CASSGQGFNEQFF.

The table lists this clonotype with a few counts. The CDR3 DNA follows: TGCAGTGCTAGAGATCCTGCCGGCAGGGGAGGGCCAGATACGCAGTATTTT. It codes for CSARDPAGRGGPDTQYF. This chain uses TRBV20-1 with TRBJ2-3; weak D call: TRBD2 (7 bases). The CDR3 has 17 amino acids. The germline CDR1 and CDR2 sequences are DFQATT and SNEGSKA (reference sequence). V was clipped by 0 bases and J by 4 bases, with 20 bases between them.

This clonotype came up many times. V is TRBV6-2 or TRBV6-3 and J is TRBJ2-7; TRBD2 aligns across 12 bases. The CDR3 consists of 14 residues. Germline CDR1 MNHEY, CDR2 SVGEGT. Trimming cost V 5 bases and J 2 bases; bases outside gene matches: 1. The CDR3 bases are TGTGCCAGCAGTCGGACTAGCGGGGCCTACGAGCAGTACGTC. Amino acids: CASSRTSGAYEQYV.

The V gene is TRBV6-5, the J gene TRBJ2-2; D perhaps matches TRBD2 (6 bases). There are 12 residues in the CDR3. CDR1 is MNHEY and CDR2 is SVGAGI in the germline V gene. Trimming removed 9 bases at V and 5 bases at J, with 10 bases between. CDR3 nucleotides: TGTGCCAGTAGACTAGGTACCGGGGAGCTGTTTTTT. Its protein is CASRLGTGELFF.

The table lists this clonotype with a few counts. The V and J genes are TRBV7-2 and TRBJ1-3, with D maybe TRBD1 (6 bases). This CDR3 region has 14 residues. V lost 5 bases to trimming and J lost 8 bases, with 16 bases between them. Germline CDR1 is SGHTA and CDR2 is FQGNSA. The CDR3 DNA sequence: TGTGCCAGCAGCGAAAGGGGGTGGGGAGACACCATATATTTT. It codes for CASSERGWGDTIYF.

This rearrangement joins TRBV4-1 to TRBJ1-2; TRBD1 agrees at 8 bases. Germline trimming cut 4 bases from V and 7 bases from J; bases unmatched to any gene: 17. This CDR3 is 17 amino acids long. Per germline, CDR1 MGHRA and CDR2 YSYEKL. In DNA, the CDR3 is TGCGCCAGCAGCCGAACGACAGGGGCGCTGGTCCGGGCTGGCTACACCTTC. Its protein product is CASSRTTGALVRAGYTF.

The chain has TRBV9 and TRBJ2-5, with D perhaps TRBD1 (5 bases). With 3 bases removed from V and 4 bases from J, the gap between germline ends came to 16 bases. This CDR3 has 15 amino acids. Germline V lookup: CDR1 SGDLS, CDR2 YYNGEE. The CDR3 nucleotides are TGTGCCAGCAGCGAATCCATAGGGGCAGGAGAGACCCAGTACTTC. Residues: CASSESIGAGETQYF.

This clonotype appeared many times. The J gene is TRBJ2-3, the V gene TRBV20-1; 8 nucleotides match TRBD1. V trimming: 6 bases; J trimming: 4 bases; junction bases outside the gene matches: 15. Germline lookup yields CDR1 DFQATT and CDR2 SNEGSKA (reference sequence). The CDR3 length is 16 residues. The CDR3 nucleotides are TGCAGTGCCTCCCGAGTGGACAGGGCGGTTCCAGATACGCAGTATTTT. It encodes CSASRVDRAVPDTQYF.

CDR3 sequence (DNA): TGCAGTGTCGGGGACACCAGAAGGACAGATACGCAGTATTTT. Protein sequence: CSVGDTRRTDTQYF. The V gene is TRBV20-1, the J gene TRBJ2-3; the D gene is possibly TRBD1 (6 bases). CDR1 and CDR2 (germline): DFQATT, SNEGSKA (reference sequence). CDR3 length: 14 amino acids. With 7 bases removed from V and 3 bases from J, the gap between germline ends came to 17 bases.

The chain recombines TRBV7-9 with TRBJ1-6; 8 positions agree with TRBD1. V lost 7 bases to trimming and J lost 9 bases; unmatched junction nucleotides: 14. Germline values: CDR1 SEHNR, CDR2 FQNEAQ (reference sequence). The CDR3 covers 16 residues. CDR3 protein: CASTNLGQGSSSPLHF. As DNA, the CDR3 is TGTGCCAGCACCAACCTCGGACAGGGCAGTTCTTCACCCCTCCACTTT.

This chain uses TRBV7-2 with TRBJ2-7; 7 bases match TRBD2. The germline V gene encodes CDR1 SGHTA and CDR2 FQGNSA. V lost 5 bases to trimming and J lost 3 bases; unmatched junction nucleotides: 7. The CDR3 consists of 14 residues. The CDR3 region is CASSPRPGGYEQYV. The CDR3 DNA follows: TGTGCCAGCAGCCCCCGGCCGGGGGGCTACGAGCAGTACGTC.

J is TRBJ2-5 and V is TRBV27; D tentatively reads TRBD1 or TRBD2 (5 bases each). Trimming took 0 bases from V and 4 from J, leaving 12 bases between them. This CDR3 comprises 15 residues. The germline gives CDR1 MNHEY, CDR2 SMNVEV (reference sequence). CDR3 DNA sequence: TGTGCCAGCAGTTTATCCCTTTGGGGGAGAGAGACCCAGTACTTC. Translated, it gives CASSLSLWGRETQYF.

The gene calls are TRBV2 and TRBJ2-3, with a weak D call TRBD1 (5 bases). The CDR3 is 14 amino acids. The V gene's germline CDR1 is SNHLY and CDR2 FYNNEI. Between the trimmed V and J ends, which lost 9 bases and 0 bases, there was a span of 13 bases. The CDR3 sequence is CASKGWTSTDTQYF. CDR3 sequence (DNA): TGTGCCAGTAAAGGTTGGACAAGCACAGATACGCAGTATTTT.

This clonotype was seen a handful of times. CDR3 nucleotide sequence: TGTGCCACCAGCAGAGCGACTAGCGGGGGCACAGATACGCAGTATTTT. It specifies CATSRATSGGTDTQYF. The chain is built from TRBV15 and TRBJ2-3; 11 bases are a match to TRBD2. This CDR3 spans 16 amino acids. Germline-derived CDR1 and CDR2 are LNHNV and YYDKDF (reference sequence). J gave up 1 base and V 1 base, and 1 base lay outside the gene matches.

Turning to this clonotype: Lacking the conserved final phenylalanine or tryptophan, this CDR3 likely reflects a read error. The V gene is TRBV18, the J gene TRBJ1-2; 7 nucleotides agree with TRBD1. CDR3 length equals 14 residues. From germline, CDR1 is KGHSH and CDR2 LQKENI. The J segment lost 3 bases and the V segment lost 3 bases, leaving 4 bases of the junction unmatched. The CDR3 DNA is TGTGCCAGCTCACCGACAGGGCAGGACTATGGCTACACCTTA. It specifies CASSPTGQDYGYTL.

The chain is built from TRBV27 and TRBJ2-2, with D possibly being TRBD1 or TRBD2 (6 bases each). This CDR3 region has 13 residues. The V and J ends lost 4 bases and 6 bases respectively, with 9 bases between them. Germline CDR1 is MNHEY and CDR2 is SMNVEV (reference sequence). The CDR3 bases are TGTGCCAGCAGTTGGGGGGCATCCGGGGAGCTGTTTTTT. Its translation: CASSWGASGELFF.

In this sample, this clonotype turned up a few times. This rearrangement joins TRBV9 to TRBJ1-1; D is unresolved. The CDR3 totals 15 residues. Between the trimmed V and J ends, which lost 4 bases and 2 bases, there was a span of 15 bases. Per germline, CDR1 SGDLS and CDR2 YYNGEE. CDR3 protein: CASSQYGLLNTEAFF. For the CDR3, the DNA is TGTGCCAGCAGCCAATACGGTCTGCTAAACACTGAAGCTTTCTTT.

This clonotype came up many times. The V call is TRBV6-4, the J call TRBJ2-3, with TRBD2 matching over 9 bases. Germline V gene sequence: CDR1 MRHNA, CDR2 SNTAGT. This CDR3 comprises 15 residues. Trimming took 2 bases from V and 5 from J; bases not matched to a gene: 5. CDR3 in amino acids: CASSDGAGGQDTQYF. The CDR3 nucleotides are TGTGCCAGCAGTGACGGTGCGGGGGGGCAAGATACGCAGTATTTT.

The J gene is TRBJ2-7, the V gene TRBV20-1, with D possibly matching TRBD2 (5 bases). The CDR3 is made up of 12 amino acids. Trimming removed 2 bases from V and 3 bases from J, with 8 bases in between. Germline CDR1 reads DFQATT; CDR2 reads SNEGSKA (reference sequence). The CDR3 sequence: CSARYEGYEQYF. Here the CDR3 DNA reads TGCAGTGCTAGATATGAGGGCTACGAGCAGTACTTC.